Listed here is a single T cell receptor (beta chain). This sample was included in a study of blood T cell repertoires in COVID-19. Study in general: The analysed material was cDNA or gDNA that came from T cells, B-cell-depleted T cells, or PBMCs.

The authors' processing: How many nucleated cells were present was estimated from reference gene primer amplification. This table comes from immunoSEQ multiplex PCR, and its TCRdb copy is limited to in-frame clones, with some not included. V and J calls and clone size are those listed in that table; D and trimming were worked out from the DNA. The repertoire holds roughly 200,000 clones, with 86% as singletons. Trimming stripped 12 bases from V and 5 bases from J, with 22 bases between. The CDR3 totals 14 residues. Germline CDR1 reads KGHDR; CDR2 reads SFDVKD. This rearrangement joins TRBV24-1 to TRBJ2-7; TRBD1 might be the D (7 bases). The TCR was taken from a woman between 45 and 65 years old with COVID-19, enrolled during active disease. Sequencing was performed on peripheral blood. CDR3 sequence: CAPHCGDSIHEQYF. The CDR3 DNA is TGTGCCCCACATTGCGGGGACAGTATCCACGAGCAGTACTTC.